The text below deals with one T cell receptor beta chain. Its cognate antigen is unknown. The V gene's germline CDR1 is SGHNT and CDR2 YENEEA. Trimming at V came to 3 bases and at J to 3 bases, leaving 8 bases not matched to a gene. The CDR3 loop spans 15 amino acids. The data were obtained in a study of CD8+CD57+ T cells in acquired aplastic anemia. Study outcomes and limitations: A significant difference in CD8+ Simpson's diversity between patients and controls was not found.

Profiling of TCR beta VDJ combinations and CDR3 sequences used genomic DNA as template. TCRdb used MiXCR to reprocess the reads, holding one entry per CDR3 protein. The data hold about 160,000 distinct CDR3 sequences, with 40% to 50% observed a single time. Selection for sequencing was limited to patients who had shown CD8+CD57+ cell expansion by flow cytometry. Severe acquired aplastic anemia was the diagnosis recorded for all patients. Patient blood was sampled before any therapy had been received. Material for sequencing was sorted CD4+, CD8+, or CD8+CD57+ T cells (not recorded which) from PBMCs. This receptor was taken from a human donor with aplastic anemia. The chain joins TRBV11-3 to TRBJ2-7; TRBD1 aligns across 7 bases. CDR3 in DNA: TGTGCCAGCAGCTTGATAGGGGGACAGCTCTACGAGCAGTACTTC. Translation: CASSLIGGQLYEQYF.